This T cell receptor beta chain was identified in a study of cytomegalovirus exposure and HLA in healthy donors. Study findings and constraints: The classifier reportedly diagnosed cytomegalovirus status with high specificity and sensitivity. According to an earlier analysis, most TCR beta V segments yielded productive rearrangements about 90% or about 30% of the time. Among TCR beta chains, those listed as cytomegalovirus-associated numbered fewer than 200. Indistinguishability led to the exclusion of some V segments, TRBV6-2 and TRBV6-3 included.

The germline V gene encodes CDR1 SGHDT and CDR2 YYEEEE. V lost 4 bases to trimming and J lost 2 bases, with 10 bases between them. This CDR3 region has 13 residues. 60 Vbeta and 13 Jbeta primers were used in PCR. Assay: immunoSEQ multiplex PCR; the TCRdb copy retains only in-frame clones and omits some. In the table there are some 150,000 clones, about 80% of which are singletons. In the case of this clone: Antigen unknown.

The chain combines TRBV5-6 with TRBJ2-7, with D unresolved. The material sequenced was PBMCs. This receptor was identified in a man between 18 and 29 years old in good health and CMV-seropositive. The CDR3 DNA is TGTGCCAGCAGCCCGTGGGCCACCTACGAGCAGTACTTC. As protein: CASSPWATYEQYF. Full variable domain (remainder filled in from reference TRBV5-6 and TRBJ2-7): DAGVTQSPTHLIKTRGQQVTLRCSPKSGHDTVSWYQQALGQGPQFIFQYYEEEERQRGNFPDRFSGHQFPNYSSELNVNALLLGDSALYLCASSPWATYEQYFGPGTRLTVT.